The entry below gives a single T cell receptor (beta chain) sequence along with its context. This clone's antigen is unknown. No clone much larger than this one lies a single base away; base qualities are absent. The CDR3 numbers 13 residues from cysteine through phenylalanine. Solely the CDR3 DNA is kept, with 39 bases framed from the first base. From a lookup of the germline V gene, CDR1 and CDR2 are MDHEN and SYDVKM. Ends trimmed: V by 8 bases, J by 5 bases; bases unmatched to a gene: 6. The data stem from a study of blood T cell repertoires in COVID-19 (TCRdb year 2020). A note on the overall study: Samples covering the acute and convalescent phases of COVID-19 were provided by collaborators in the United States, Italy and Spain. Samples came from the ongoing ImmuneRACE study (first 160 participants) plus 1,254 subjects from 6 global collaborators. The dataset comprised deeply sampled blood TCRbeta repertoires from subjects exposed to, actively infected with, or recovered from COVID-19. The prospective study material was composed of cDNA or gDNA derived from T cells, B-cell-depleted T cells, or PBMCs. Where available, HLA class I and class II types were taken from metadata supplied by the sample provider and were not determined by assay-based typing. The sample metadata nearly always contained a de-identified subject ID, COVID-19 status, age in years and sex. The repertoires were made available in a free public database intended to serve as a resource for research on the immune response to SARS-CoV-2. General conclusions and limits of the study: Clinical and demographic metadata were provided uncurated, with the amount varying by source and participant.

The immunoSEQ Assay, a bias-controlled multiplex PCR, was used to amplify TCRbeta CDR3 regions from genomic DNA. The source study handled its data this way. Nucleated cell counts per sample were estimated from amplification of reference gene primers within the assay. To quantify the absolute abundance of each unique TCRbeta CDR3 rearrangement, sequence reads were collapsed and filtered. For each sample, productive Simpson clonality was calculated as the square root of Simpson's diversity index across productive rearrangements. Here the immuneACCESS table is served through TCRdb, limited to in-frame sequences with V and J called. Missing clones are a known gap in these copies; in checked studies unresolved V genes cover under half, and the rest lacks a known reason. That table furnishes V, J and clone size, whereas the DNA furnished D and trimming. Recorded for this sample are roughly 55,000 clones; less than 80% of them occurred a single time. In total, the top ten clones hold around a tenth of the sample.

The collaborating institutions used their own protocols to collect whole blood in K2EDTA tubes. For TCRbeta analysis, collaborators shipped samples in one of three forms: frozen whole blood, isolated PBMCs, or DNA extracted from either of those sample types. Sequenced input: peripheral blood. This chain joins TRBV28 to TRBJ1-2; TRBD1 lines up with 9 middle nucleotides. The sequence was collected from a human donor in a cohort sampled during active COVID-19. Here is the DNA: TGTGCCAGCGAAACCGGGACAGGGTATGGCTACACCTTC. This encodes CASETGTGYGYTF.